The 27 T cell receptor beta chains presented below share a single source sample, sequenced in a study of shared clonotypes between healthy human individuals. Data came from immunoSEQ multiplex PCR; TCRdb stores just in-frame clones and leaves some out. The data show around 1.9 million clones, about 94% seen once. Naivety among CD8 cells was defined by CD45RO negativity and positive CCR7 selection, thereby excluding terminally differentiated effector memory CD45RA+ cells. Sequenced input: naive CD8+ T cells from PBMCs. The receptors here all came from a man aged 18-30 years in good health. Some clones in this sample may be carry-over from other donors' samples.

The rearrangement links TRBV19 to TRBJ1-1; D not certain. In germline, CDR1 is LNHDA, CDR2 SQIVND (reference sequence). This CDR3 region has 17 residues. V lost 1 base to trimming and J lost 3 bases, with 18 bases between them. In DNA, the CDR3 is TGTGCCAGTAGTATAGTCCCACTTGAGGCGACGGACACTGAAGCTTTCTTT. This encodes CASSIVPLEATDTEAFF.

This chain connects TRBV28 to TRBJ2-7; 7 bases align to TRBD2. This CDR3 is built from 15 residues. The germline V gene has CDR1 MDHEN and CDR2 SYDVKM. Germline trimming cut 6 bases from V and 2 bases from J; bases unmatched to any gene: 10. Here the CDR3 reads CASSRGLGRAYEQYF. As DNA, the CDR3 is TGTGCCAGCAGCCGCGGACTGGGGAGGGCCTACGAGCAGTACTTC.

The chain uses TRBV29-1 and TRBJ1-3; D gene ambiguous. Germline assignment: CDR1 SQVTM and CDR2 ANQGSEA. The CDR3 runs 12 residues. The ends were cut back, 6 bases at V and 4 bases at J, with 10 bases in the middle. CDR3 region: CSVVAPGNTIYF. In DNA, the CDR3 is TGCAGCGTGGTGGCCCCCGGAAACACCATATATTTT.

On this clone itself: With a much larger clone just one base away, this may be a read error. The rearrangement uses TRBV27 and TRBJ2-7; 8 bases align to TRBD1. The CDR3 has 13 residues. From germline, CDR1 is MNHEY and CDR2 SMNVEV (reference sequence). Trimming removed 7 bases from V and 4 bases from J; junction bases left unmatched: 6. The DNA of the CDR3 is TGTGCCAGCACCGGGACAGGACTTTACGAGCAGTACTTC. It specifies CASTGTGLYEQYF.

This chain joins TRBV14 and TRBJ2-6; D assignment may be TRBD1 or TRBD2 (5 bases each). CDR1 is SGHDN and CDR2 is FVKESK in the germline V gene. The germline V and J ends were trimmed by 4 bases and 5 bases, with 12 bases remaining between them. The CDR3 length is 15 residues. CDR3 region: CASSLGARWANVLTF. As DNA, the CDR3 is TGTGCCAGCAGCCTCGGGGCCCGGTGGGCCAACGTCCTGACTTTC.

The DNA of the CDR3 is TGTGCCAGCAGCTACCACGTGGCGGGAGTGGGCGAGCAGTACTTC. Protein: CASSYHVAGVGEQYF. The genes are TRBV7-2 and TRBJ2-7, with 7 nucleotides matching TRBD2. The germline CDR1 and CDR2 sequences are SGHTA and FQGNSA. After removal of 4 bases from V and 6 bases from J, the junction contained 12 bases not matched to a gene. The CDR3 covers 15 residues.

The rearrangement joins TRBV10-3 to TRBJ2-7; 7 bases agree with TRBD1. The CDR3 contains 13 residues. V was clipped by 3 bases and J by 3 bases; unmatched bases: 2. Germline V gives CDR1 ENHRY, CDR2 SYGVKD. The CDR3 loop is CAISDNRGYEQYF. CDR3 coding DNA: TGTGCCATCAGTGACAACAGGGGCTACGAGCAGTACTTC.

The chain couples TRBV28 to TRBJ2-1, with no clear D. Looked up from germline, CDR1 is MDHEN and CDR2 is SYDVKM. Trimming took 1 base from V and 5 from J, leaving 6 bases between them. The CDR3 contains 13 residues. The CDR3 region has the DNA TGTGCCAGCAGTTTATTTCCACACAATGAGCAGTTCTTC. This gives the protein CASSLFPHNEQFF.

For this clone: The sample carries other DNA sequences with the same CDR3. The rearrangement links TRBV9 to TRBJ1-2; D is uncertain. The CDR3 runs to 13 residues. Germline V lookup: CDR1 SGDLS, CDR2 YYNGEE. The V end was cut by 3 bases, the J end by 0 bases, with 6 bases between. CDR3 sequence (DNA): TGTGCCAGCAGCGCGGGTTCTAACTATGGCTACACCTTC. This encodes CASSAGSNYGYTF.

The V gene is TRBV4-1, the J gene TRBJ1-3; D ambiguous. This CDR3 region has 17 residues. CDR1 and CDR2 from the germline V gene are MGHRA and YSYEKL. The V gene lost 0 bases and the J gene lost 0 bases, with 12 bases spanning the gap. CDR3 nucleotide sequence: TGCGCCAGCAGCCAAGATCGAGGGCCCAACTCTGGAAACACCATATATTTT. It codes for CASSQDRGPNSGNTIYF.

This clone was picked up a small number of times. Other DNA sequences from this sample encode an identical CDR3 as well. The chain employs TRBV29-1 and TRBJ1-1; no clear D gene. CDR3 length equals 10 residues. Trimming pared 5 bases from V and 3 bases from J, leaving 4 bases between. Looked up from germline, CDR1 is SQVTM and CDR2 is ANQGSEA. In nucleotides, the CDR3 is TGCAGCGTTTGGGACACTGAAGCTTTCTTT. It yields the protein CSVWDTEAFF.

This chain joins TRBV5-6 and TRBJ2-7; 12 bases fit TRBD2. CDR1 is SGHDT, CDR2 YYEEEE, per germline. The V segment lost 4 bases and the J segment 2 bases; nucleotides outside the gene matches: 4. The CDR3 runs to 15 residues. CDR3 residues: CASSTGLAGPYEQYF. CDR3 sequence (DNA): TGTGCCAGCAGCACCGGACTAGCGGGACCCTACGAGCAGTACTTC.

CDR3 nucleotide sequence: TGTGCCAGCAGCCGACGGACAGCTGGAAACACCATATATTTT. This translates into CASSRRTAGNTIYF. The chain is built from TRBV11-2 and TRBJ1-3, with a weak D call TRBD1 (6 bases). The germline gives CDR1 SGHAT, CDR2 FQNNGV. V was clipped by 5 bases and J by 2 bases, with 10 bases between them. The CDR3 is 14 amino acids.

The chain carries TRBV5-1 and TRBJ2-1, with D perhaps matching TRBD2 (6 bases). The germline gives CDR1 SGHRS, CDR2 YFSETQ. Trimming took 1 base from V and 7 from J, leaving 12 bases between them. This CDR3 spans 14 amino acids. CDR3 region: CASSLWGDFNEQFF. The CDR3 bases are TGCGCCAGCAGCTTGTGGGGGGATTTTAATGAGCAGTTCTTC.

The chain joins TRBV19 to TRBJ2-5, with 10 bases aligning to TRBD2. Unmatched junction bases numbered 5, after V lost 8 bases and J lost 2 bases. Germline CDR1 and CDR2: LNHDA and SQIVND (reference sequence). The CDR3 is 14 residues long. The CDR3: CASSSGRFQETQYF. CDR3 sequence (DNA): TGTGCCAGTTCTAGCGGGAGATTTCAAGAGACCCAGTACTTC.

The chain has TRBV28 and TRBJ2-7; perhaps TRBD2 as D (5 bases). CDR1 is MDHEN, CDR2 SYDVKM, per germline. The V end lost 5 bases, the J end lost 2 bases, and 13 bases lay between the germline ends. This CDR3 region has 14 residues. The CDR3 nucleotides are TGTGCCAGCAGTCACGGGCGGGCCGCCTACGAGCAGTACTTC. Residues: CASSHGRAAYEQYF.

The rearrangement uses TRBV4-2 and TRBJ2-5, with 7 bases identical to TRBD1. Germline V lookup: CDR1 LGHNA, CDR2 YNFKEQ. CDR3 length: 17 residues. V lost 0 bases to trimming and J lost 0 bases; unmatched junction nucleotides: 7. Here the CDR3 DNA reads TGTGCCAGCAGCCAAGATTATCAGGGGGTCTACCAAGAGACCCAGTACTTC. Translating gives CASSQDYQGVYQETQYF.

V is TRBV6-5 and J is TRBJ1-2; 7 bases align to TRBD1. The ends lost 4 bases at V and 3 bases at J; junction bases unmatched: 2. Germline assignment: CDR1 MNHEY and CDR2 SVGAGI. The CDR3 totals 13 residues. The CDR3 DNA sequence: TGTGCCAGCAGTTCCGGGACAGACTATGGCTACACCTTC. Protein product: CASSSGTDYGYTF.

The chain joins TRBV7-9 to TRBJ2-1; 7 nucleotides line up with TRBD2. With V trimmed by 5 bases and J by 6 bases, 10 bases remained unmatched. Germline-derived CDR1 and CDR2 are SEHNR and FQNEAQ (reference sequence). This CDR3 region has 15 residues. CDR3 bases: TGTGCCAGCAGCCCTCTAGCGGACCCCAGCAATGAGCAGTTCTTC. Translating it yields CASSPLADPSNEQFF.

As regards this clone: The same CDR3 arises from other DNA sequences in this sample as well. The chain recombines TRBV27 with TRBJ2-7, with 8 bases matching TRBD1. Germline values: CDR1 MNHEY, CDR2 SMNVEV (reference sequence). This CDR3 has 17 residues. With 0 bases clipped from V and 2 bases from J, the junction kept 9 bases outside the gene matches. CDR3 DNA: TGTGCCAGCAGTTTATCGATAGGAGACAGGGGCCCCTACGAGCAGTACTTC. The encoded protein is CASSLSIGDRGPYEQYF.

The chain combines TRBV21-1 with TRBJ2-4; no DNA check was done on the table's D call, TRBD2. TRBV21-1 is recorded as a pseudogene. The CDR3 has 12 amino acids. The CDR3 sequence: CASGAFKNIQYF. CDR3 in DNA: TGTGCCAGCGGAGCTTTCAAAAACATTCAGTACTTC.

The rearrangement joins TRBV27 to TRBJ1-3; D remains ambiguous. Germline loops: CDR1 MNHEY, CDR2 SMNVEV (reference sequence). Between the trimmed V and J ends, which lost 5 bases and 0 bases, there was a span of 8 bases. The CDR3 is 14 residues long. For the CDR3, the DNA is TGTGCCAGCAGTACAAGGAACTCTGGAAACACCATATATTTT. Translation gives CASSTRNSGNTIYF.

The chain has TRBV28 and TRBJ1-5; D is unresolved. This CDR3 contains 14 residues. Trimming removed 3 bases from V and 3 bases from J, with 9 bases in between. The germline gives CDR1 MDHEN, CDR2 SYDVKM. CDR3: CASSLGLANQPQHF. The CDR3 DNA follows: TGTGCCAGCAGTTTGGGGTTGGCCAATCAGCCCCAGCATTTT.

The chain uses TRBV4-2 and TRBJ2-7; maybe TRBD2 (7 bases). Germline V lookup: CDR1 LGHNA, CDR2 YNFKEQ. V was pared by 3 bases and J by 6 bases, with 12 bases between. The CDR3 length is 13 residues. The CDR3 nucleotides read TGTGCCAGCAGCCATGGGAGGGGGGGCGAGCAGTACTTC. Amino acid sequence: CASSHGRGGEQYF.

CDR3 amino acids: CASRYPSGYTF. The CDR3 region has the DNA TGTGCCAGCCGCTACCCTTCCGGCTACACCTTC. The chain combines TRBV7-9 with TRBJ1-2; D gene unclear. CDR1 SEHNR and CDR2 FQNEAQ come from the germline V gene (reference sequence). Trimming shortened V by 8 bases and J by 8 bases, and 12 bases separated the two germline ends. The CDR3 has 11 amino acids.

The chain has TRBV7-9 and TRBJ2-1; D gene ambiguous. Germline values: CDR1 SEHNR, CDR2 FQNEAQ (reference sequence). The CDR3 extends over 12 amino acids. V lost 6 bases and J lost 8, with 11 bases in between. The CDR3 bases are TGTGCCAGCAGTCCACCTGCTGATGAGCAGTTCTTC. Its protein is CASSPPADEQFF.

The chain links TRBV4-2 to TRBJ2-5, with 12 bases lining up with TRBD2. From germline, CDR1 is LGHNA and CDR2 YNFKEQ. The J segment lost 5 bases and the V segment lost 1 base, leaving 8 bases of the junction unmatched. This CDR3 contains 17 residues. As DNA, the CDR3 is TGTGCCAGCAGCCAAGGAAAGTGGACTAGCGGGATGGAGACCCAGTACTTC. Residues: CASSQGKWTSGMETQYF.